These 2 T cell receptor beta chains came from one sample sequenced in a study of blood T cell repertoires in COVID-19. Repertoires were generated with immunoSEQ multiplex PCR, while TCRdb's copy carries only in-frame clones and drops some. The table lists 150,000 to 200,000 clones, 87% of them singletons. Sequenced sample: peripheral blood. The receptors originated from a human donor in a cohort sampled during active COVID-19.

The chain combines TRBV28 with TRBJ1-2; 8 positions agree with TRBD1. There are 13 residues in the CDR3. V shed 5 bases, J shed 7 bases, and the junction held 6 bases outside the gene matches. Germline values: CDR1 MDHEN, CDR2 SYDVKM. Here the CDR3 reads CASSTGGFRGYTF. The CDR3, as DNA: TGTGCCAGCAGTACAGGGGGTTTCCGTGGCTACACCTTC.

The chain employs TRBV10-3 and TRBJ1-5; D might be TRBD1 (6 bases). This CDR3 comprises 15 residues. From germline, CDR1 is ENHRY and CDR2 SYGVKD. With 5 bases removed from V and 5 bases from J, the gap between germline ends came to 16 bases. The CDR3 loop is CAISPAGDKDQPQHF. The DNA for the CDR3 is TGTGCCATCAGTCCTGCAGGGGATAAGGATCAGCCCCAGCATTTT.